The 32 T cell receptor beta chains listed next were all sequenced from one sample in a study of blood T cell repertoires in COVID-19. The protocol was immunoSEQ multiplex PCR, while the TCRdb copy is restricted to in-frame clones and leaves out a portion. The data show 320,000 or so clones, approximately 84% seen once. The sample consisted of PBMCs or T cells enriched from blood (not recorded which). These receptors were obtained from a woman in her 30s who had recovered from COVID-19.

The V gene is TRBV28, the J gene TRBJ2-2; TRBD2 might be the D (5 bases). V was shortened by 3 bases and J by 1 base, with 9 bases between the two germline ends. Germline CDR1 is MDHEN and CDR2 is SYDVKM. The CDR3 totals 15 residues. The CDR3 loop is CASSLPGMNTGELFF. The CDR3, as DNA: TGTGCCAGCAGTTTGCCGGGAATGAACACCGGGGAGCTGTTTTTT. Based on the CDR3 plus reference TRBV28 and TRBJ2-2, the full variable domain is DVKVTQSSRYLVKRTGEKVFLECVQDMDHENMFWYRQDPGLGLRLIYFSYDVKMKEKGDIPEGYSVSREKKERFSLILESASTNQTSMYLCASSLPGMNTGELFFGEGSRLTVL.

This clone was observed a single time. This chain uses TRBV10-3 with TRBJ2-1; 11 nucleotides align to TRBD2. Germline CDR1 ENHRY, CDR2 SYGVKD. The J segment lost 3 bases and the V segment lost 4 bases, leaving 2 bases of the junction unmatched. This CDR3 has 15 residues. The CDR3 region is CAISGLAGFYNEQFF. Here the CDR3 DNA reads TGTGCCATCAGTGGACTAGCGGGGTTCTACAATGAGCAGTTCTTC.

The rearrangement uses TRBV6-5 and TRBJ1-1; TRBD1 might be the D (6 bases). V lost 11 bases to trimming and J lost 3 bases, with 19 bases between them. The CDR3 spans 14 residues. The germline V gene has CDR1 MNHEY and CDR2 SVGAGI. Here the CDR3 reads CASLRGGADTEAFF. DNA for the CDR3: TGTGCCTCTCTAAGAGGGGGGGCCGACACTGAAGCTTTCTTT.

The rearrangement joins TRBV10-2 to TRBJ2-5; D perhaps matches TRBD1 (7 bases). This CDR3 is built from 16 residues. Trimming left V 4 bases short and J 5 bases short, with 20 bases between. Germline assignment: CDR1 WSHSY and CDR2 SAAADI. In nucleotides, the CDR3 is TGCGCCAGCAGTGTTACGCGGGACAGCCCTGCGGAGACCCAGTACTTC. This codes for CASSVTRDSPAETQYF.

This clone was detected once. The chain is built from TRBV18 and TRBJ1-3; no reliable D call. This CDR3 is 15 amino acids long. V was shortened by 3 bases and J by 3 bases, with 12 bases between the two germline ends. CDR1 and CDR2 from the germline V gene are KGHSH and LQKENI. CDR3 amino acids: CASSPARELGNTIYF. CDR3 DNA sequence: TGTGCCAGCTCACCCGCCCGGGAACTTGGAAACACCATATATTTT.

The chain combines TRBV4-1 with TRBJ2-3, with 13 bases that match TRBD2. Per germline, CDR1 MGHRA and CDR2 YSYEKL. This CDR3 region has 18 residues. Unmatched junction bases numbered 5, after V lost 0 bases and J lost 2 bases. Here the CDR3 DNA reads TGCGCCAGCAGCCAAGATGCACTAGCGGGGGGGTACACAGATACGCAGTATTTT. It specifies CASSQDALAGGYTDTQYF.

V usage is TRBV3-1 (or the pseudogene TRBV3-2) and J usage is TRBJ2-6; TRBD2 matches 10 bases. The ends lost 4 bases at V and 1 base at J; junction bases unmatched: 10. Looked up from germline, CDR1 is LGHDT and CDR2 is YNNKEL (reference sequence). This CDR3 region has 19 residues. Written as DNA, the CDR3 is TGTGCCAGCAGCCCGACCAGGGGTAGCGGGGGGTCTGGGGCCAACGTCCTGACTTTC. Its translation is CASSPTRGSGGSGANVLTF.

This clone was observed a single time. The chain carries TRBV28 and TRBJ1-6, with 10 positions matching TRBD1. The CDR3 has 15 amino acids. The germline V gene has CDR1 MDHEN and CDR2 SYDVKM. V shed 6 bases, J shed 8 bases, and the junction held 7 bases outside the gene matches. The CDR3 is CASSPMDRGDSPLHF. As DNA, the CDR3 is TGTGCCAGCAGCCCCATGGACAGGGGGGATTCACCCCTCCACTTT.

The J gene is TRBJ1-1, the V gene TRBV7-2; the D is unclear. The CDR3 is 18 residues long. Germline CDR1 reads SGHTA; CDR2 reads FQGNSA. The V end lost 1 base, the J end lost 3 bases, and 21 bases lay between the germline ends. CDR3 amino acids: CASSLGLVTQIRDTEAFF. CDR3 sequence (DNA): TGTGCCAGCAGCTTAGGTCTGGTTACCCAAATTCGGGACACTGAAGCTTTCTTT.

This clone was counted between two and nine times. This chain connects TRBV14 to TRBJ1-4; D gene ambiguous. CDR3 size: 15 residues. CDR1 SGHDN and CDR2 FVKESK come from the germline V gene. With 1 base removed from V and 5 bases from J, the gap between germline ends came to 11 bases. CDR3 nucleotide sequence: TGTGCCAGCAGCCAAGTTCTAGGATTAAATGAAAAACTGTTTTTT. Translated: CASSQVLGLNEKLFF.

The chain links TRBV2 to TRBJ1-1; TRBD1 is a possible D gene (6 bases). V lost 3 bases to trimming and J lost 0 bases, with 11 bases between them. Per germline, CDR1 SNHLY and CDR2 FYNNEI. This CDR3 comprises 15 residues. The CDR3 nucleotides read TGTGCCAGCAGTGATGACAGGACCATGAACACTGAAGCTTTCTTT. This translates into CASSDDRTMNTEAFF.

The V and J genes are TRBV6-6 and TRBJ1-5, with 7 bases lining up with TRBD1. After removal of 2 bases from V and 7 bases from J, the junction contained 8 bases not matched to a gene. Germline V gene lookup returns CDR1 MNHNY and CDR2 SVGAGI (reference sequence). This CDR3 comprises 15 residues. The CDR3 loop is CASSYGRRQGQPQHF. The DNA for the CDR3 is TGTGCCAGCAGTTACGGTAGGAGACAGGGCCAGCCCCAGCATTTT.

This clone is a singleton in its sample. The chain couples TRBV7-2 to TRBJ2-3; TRBD2 aligns across 11 bases. The CDR3 has 15 amino acids. V lost 1 base, J lost 5 bases, and 2 bases stayed unmatched. CDR1 SGHTA and CDR2 FQGNSA come from the germline V gene. CDR3: CASSLGLAGQDTQYF. CDR3 DNA: TGTGCCAGCAGCTTAGGACTAGCGGGGCAAGATACGCAGTATTTT.

V is TRBV18 and J is TRBJ2-6, with D unclear. Looked up from germline, CDR1 is KGHSH and CDR2 is LQKENI. The CDR3 loop spans 18 amino acids. The germline V and J ends were trimmed by 1 base and 4 bases, with 17 bases remaining between them. CDR3: CASSPRGQRGMGANVLTF. The CDR3 DNA sequence: TGTGCCAGCTCACCACGCGGCCAGAGAGGCATGGGGGCCAACGTCCTGACTTTC. The entire variable domain, with the rest obtained from reference TRBV18 and TRBJ2-6, is as follows: NAGVMQNPRHLVRRRGQEARLRCSPMKGHSHVYWYRQLPEEGLKFMVYLQKENIIDESGMPKERFSAEFPKEGPSILRIQQVVRGDSAAYFCASSPRGQRGMGANVLTFGAGSRLTVL.

This clone was seen just once. This rearrangement joins TRBV7-9 to TRBJ1-5, with no clear D. The ends were cut back, 4 bases at V and 10 bases at J, with 11 bases in the middle. The CDR3 loop spans 12 amino acids. Germline CDR1 SEHNR, CDR2 FQNEAQ (reference sequence). The CDR3 sequence is CASSSGRVPQHF. The CDR3 DNA reads TGTGCCAGCAGCTCCGGGAGGGTACCCCAGCATTTT.

This CDR3 reads CASSLDGGESYEQYF. The CDR3 region has the DNA TGTGCCAGCAGCTTAGATGGGGGGGAGAGCTACGAGCAGTACTTC. This chain uses TRBV7-2 with TRBJ2-7; 7 nucleotides line up with TRBD2. V lost 1 base to trimming and J lost 3 bases; unmatched junction nucleotides: 6. The germline V gene encodes CDR1 SGHTA and CDR2 FQGNSA. The length of the CDR3 is 15 residues.

The genes are TRBV4-1 and TRBJ2-7; D possibly corresponds to TRBD1 (6 bases). The CDR3 has 15 residues. Trimming removed 4 bases at V and 4 bases at J, with 17 bases between. Germline V gives CDR1 MGHRA, CDR2 YSYEKL. The CDR3 region is CASSPSGAGPYEQYF. The CDR3 DNA is TGCGCCAGCAGCCCTTCAGGGGCAGGTCCATACGAGCAGTACTTC.

The chain uses TRBV4-1 and TRBJ1-3; 10 bases fit TRBD1. In germline, CDR1 is MGHRA, CDR2 YSYEKL. The CDR3 runs 16 residues. The ends lost 2 bases at V and 4 bases at J; junction bases unmatched: 5. CDR3 coding DNA: TGCGCCAGCAGCCAACCTGGGACAGGGGCCGGAAACACCATATATTTT. Translated: CASSQPGTGAGNTIYF.

This rearrangement joins TRBV28 to TRBJ1-2, with D possibly matching TRBD1 (5 bases). The CDR3 covers 13 residues. Deletions cut 7 bases from V and 4 bases from J, with 13 bases between. Germline V gives CDR1 MDHEN, CDR2 SYDVKM. CDR3 nucleotides: TGTGCCAGCACGATTGGGGGGATCTATGGCTACACCTTC. Translated: CASTIGGIYGYTF.

Written as DNA, the CDR3 is TGTGCCACCAGTGATTTGCCTTTTCAGCCCCAGCATTTT. It codes for CATSDLPFQPQHF. The chain links TRBV24-1 to TRBJ1-5; D call uncertain. This CDR3 region has 13 residues. Germline V gene sequence: CDR1 KGHDR, CDR2 SFDVKD. Trimming cost V 0 bases and J 6 bases, with 5 bases left between them.

V is TRBV10-3 and J is TRBJ1-2, with 8 bases fitting TRBD1. This CDR3 is built from 15 residues. Germline V gene data show CDR1 as ENHRY and CDR2 as SYGVKD. The V and J ends lost 7 bases and 2 bases, in that order; junction bases with no gene match: 9. As DNA, the CDR3 is TGTGCCATCAATAAAGGGGACAGGCCAAACTATGGCTACACCTTC. As protein: CAINKGDRPNYGYTF.

A word on this clone: This sample includes further DNA sequences coding for the same CDR3. V and J are TRBV18 and TRBJ1-3; 8 nucleotides line up with TRBD1. Germline-derived CDR1 and CDR2 are KGHSH and LQKENI. Trimming took 2 bases from V and 0 from J; bases not matched to a gene: 0. This CDR3 has 15 residues. CDR3 amino acids: CASSPGTGSGNTIYF. DNA of the CDR3: TGTGCCAGCTCACCAGGGACAGGCTCTGGAAACACCATATATTTT.

This clone was recorded only once. The chain recombines TRBV2 with TRBJ1-2; D is possibly TRBD1 (5 bases). The ends were cut back, 3 bases at V and 4 bases at J, with 12 bases in the middle. This CDR3 has 14 residues. Germline lookup yields CDR1 SNHLY and CDR2 FYNNEI. The CDR3: CASSDTAGPYGYTF. CDR3 DNA: TGTGCCAGCAGTGATACAGCGGGGCCCTATGGCTACACCTTC.

The V gene is TRBV27, the J gene TRBJ2-2, with TRBD1 as a possible D gene (5 bases). This CDR3 region has 13 residues. The germline V gene has CDR1 MNHEY and CDR2 SMNVEV (reference sequence). Between the trimmed V and J ends, which lost 7 bases and 4 bases, there was a span of 10 bases. The CDR3 loop is CASMAGLTGELFF. The CDR3 DNA reads TGTGCCAGCATGGCAGGGCTCACCGGGGAGCTGTTTTTT.

This clone appeared a single time. The chain employs TRBV4-3 and TRBJ2-3, with D possibly matching TRBD2 (5 bases). CDR3 length: 16 residues. The germline CDR1 and CDR2 sequences are LGHNA and YSLEER. Trimming took 4 bases from V and 10 from J, leaving 24 bases between them. As DNA, the CDR3 is TGCGCCAGCAGCCCGCCCGAGGTTGGTAGCATGCGGGCGCAGTATTTT. It specifies CASSPPEVGSMRAQYF.

The chain is built from TRBV5-1 and TRBJ1-2; the match to TRBD1 covers 12 bases. V trimming: 6 bases; J trimming: 7 bases; junction bases outside the gene matches: 10. Germline V gene data show CDR1 as SGHRS and CDR2 as YFSETQ. The CDR3 totals 15 residues. The CDR3 loop is CASTYGTGGSVGYTF. CDR3 nucleotides: TGCGCCAGCACGTACGGGACAGGGGGCAGCGTTGGCTACACCTTC. The variable domain in full, with the rest retrieved from reference TRBV5-1 and TRBJ1-2, is KAGVTQTPRYLIKTRGQQVTLSCSPISGHRSVSWYQQTPGQGLQFLFEYFSETQRNKGNFPGRFSGRQFSNSRSEMNVSTLELGDSALYLCASTYGTGGSVGYTFGSGTRLTVV.

The rearrangement joins TRBV6-5 to TRBJ1-1; no clear D gene. This CDR3 has 13 amino acids. Trimming left V 11 bases short and J 2 bases short, with 15 bases between. The germline gives CDR1 MNHEY, CDR2 SVGAGI. The CDR3 nucleotides are TGTGCCGCCCTGGCTTCCACCAACACTGAAGCTTTCTTT. Encoded protein: CAALASTNTEAFF.

The chain employs TRBV9 and TRBJ2-1, with no clear D. V shed 0 bases and J shed 8 bases, with 6 bases lying between them. The CDR3 is 12 amino acids. CDR1 and CDR2 (germline): SGDLS, YYNGEE. The CDR3 DNA follows: TGTGCCAGCAGCGTAGTGGGCGATGAGCAGTTCTTC. Translated: CASSVVGDEQFF.

The CDR3 DNA reads TGTGCCAGCAGCCACGAGTTGGGGCCCTACAATGAGCAGTTCTTC. Its translation is CASSHELGPYNEQFF. The gene calls are TRBV3-1 (or the pseudogene TRBV3-2) and TRBJ2-1; D may be TRBD1 (5 bases). V was shortened by 3 bases and J by 2 bases, with 11 bases between the two germline ends. The CDR3 length is 15 residues. CDR1 is LGHDT, CDR2 YNNKEL, per germline (reference sequence).

The J gene is TRBJ2-2, the V gene TRBV12-3 or TRBV12-4, with D tentatively TRBD1 (6 bases). CDR3 size: 12 residues. Trimming stripped 6 bases from V and 6 bases from J, with 8 bases between. Here the CDR3 DNA reads TGTGCCAGCAGATCAGGGGCCGGGGAGCTGTTTTTT. Translated: CASRSGAGELFF.

The rearrangement uses TRBV29-1 and TRBJ1-1; a possible D gene is TRBD1 (6 bases). The ends were cut back, 0 bases at V and 0 bases at J, with 14 bases in the middle. The length of the CDR3 is 16 residues. Germline V CDR1 and CDR2: SQVTM, ANQGSEA. Here the CDR3 reads CSVEEDGRGMNTEAFF. The CDR3, as DNA: TGCAGCGTTGAAGAGGATGGGAGGGGGATGAACACTGAAGCTTTCTTT.

The rearrangement links TRBV28 to TRBJ1-2; 9 nucleotides align to TRBD1. The germline V gene encodes CDR1 MDHEN and CDR2 SYDVKM. V dropped 9 bases and J dropped 4; count of bases not matched to a gene: 9. The CDR3 is 14 amino acids. The CDR3 region has the DNA TGTGCCAGTTTAGCGGACAGGGGATCCTATGGCTACACCTTC. Protein product: CASLADRGSYGYTF.